These 2 T cell receptor beta chains originate from one sample sequenced in a study of cytomegalovirus exposure and HLA in healthy donors. PCR amplification relied on 60 Vbeta primers (plus 13 Jbeta primers). Profiled with immunoSEQ multiplex PCR; TCRdb holds only in-frame clones, not every one. The profile covers approximately 120,000 clones, with approximately 81% appearing a single time and less than 2.5% taken by the ten largest. The sample consisted of PBMCs. The source of these receptors is a woman younger than 45 in good health and CMV-seronegative.

CDR3 bases: TGTGCCAGCAGCCACGCCGGGACTGACTACGAGCAGTACTTC. This encodes CASSHAGTDYEQYF. The chain is built from TRBV7-8 and TRBJ2-7; perhaps TRBD2 as D (6 bases). Trimming shortened V by 5 bases and J by 3 bases, and 14 bases separated the two germline ends. The CDR3 has 14 residues. The germline CDR1 and CDR2 sequences are SGHVS and FQNEAQ.

The rearrangement uses TRBV11-2 and TRBJ2-5, with 11 bases lining up with TRBD2. After removal of 2 bases from V and 6 bases from J, the junction contained 5 bases not matched to a gene. Per the germline V gene, CDR1 is SGHAT and CDR2 is FQNNGV. This CDR3 has 15 residues. CDR3 in amino acids: CASSLSLAGAQTQYF. In DNA form, the CDR3 reads TGTGCCAGCAGCTTATCACTAGCGGGAGCGCAGACCCAGTACTTC.